This entry lists 23 T cell receptor beta chains sequenced from one sample in a study of control samples from healthy donors and cancer patients. Libraries were prepared by immunoSEQ multiplex PCR; TCRdb keeps only in-frame clonotypes and omits some of them. The sample has roughly 150,000 clones; 88% are singletons. The sequencing sample was made of blood. These receptors came from a man aged 18 to 30 in good health.

The genes are TRBV4-1 and TRBJ1-3; 7 bases map to TRBD1. The J segment lost 0 bases and the V segment lost 4 bases, leaving 6 bases of the junction unmatched. Germline CDR1 reads MGHRA; CDR2 reads YSYEKL. This CDR3 is 16 amino acids long. CDR3 protein: CASSPTGQHSGNTIYF. The CDR3, as DNA: TGCGCCAGCAGCCCGACGGGACAGCACTCTGGAAACACCATATATTTT.

The rearrangement joins TRBV28 to TRBJ2-2; D might be TRBD1 (5 bases). V lost 5 bases and J 0 bases, leaving 7 bases between the germline ends. CDR3 length equals 14 residues. Germline values: CDR1 MDHEN, CDR2 SYDVKM. The CDR3 loop is CASSDRTNTGELFF. The CDR3 DNA is TGTGCCAGCAGTGACAGAACGAACACCGGGGAGCTGTTTTTT.

The chain links TRBV6-5 to TRBJ1-2, with 7 bases lining up with TRBD1. The CDR3 runs to 15 residues. Unmatched junction bases numbered 15, after V lost 6 bases and J lost 8 bases. CDR1 and CDR2 from the germline V gene are MNHEY and SVGAGI. The CDR3 loop is CASSPIGGAPGGYTF. DNA of the CDR3: TGTGCCAGCAGCCCCATAGGGGGCGCCCCCGGAGGCTACACCTTC.

J is TRBJ2-1 and V is TRBV19; D gene uncertain. V gave up 5 bases and J gave up 0 bases, with 8 bases separating them. The CDR3 consists of 14 residues. In germline, CDR1 is LNHDA, CDR2 SQIVND (reference sequence). The CDR3 here is CASSWSSSYNEQFF. For the CDR3, the DNA is TGTGCCAGTAGTTGGTCTAGCTCCTACAATGAGCAGTTCTTC.

The chain couples TRBV28 to TRBJ1-1; possible D gene TRBD1, 6 bases. Germline V lookup: CDR1 MDHEN, CDR2 SYDVKM. This CDR3 is 15 amino acids long. V was trimmed by 5 bases and J by 5 bases, leaving 18 bases between them. CDR3: CASSPPRGAMTEAFF. The CDR3, as DNA: TGTGCCAGCAGTCCCCCCAGGGGCGCGATGACTGAAGCTTTCTTT. Full variable domain (outside the CDR3, taken from reference TRBV28 and TRBJ1-1): DVKVTQSSRYLVKRTGEKVFLECVQDMDHENMFWYRQDPGLGLRLIYFSYDVKMKEKGDIPEGYSVSREKKERFSLILESASTNQTSMYLCASSPPRGAMTEAFFGQGTRLTVV.

V gene TRBV5-4 combines with J gene TRBJ2-3; 9 bases agree with TRBD2. J was trimmed by 4 bases and V by 2 bases; bases with no gene match: 8. This CDR3 has 16 residues. Looked up from germline, CDR1 is SGHNT and CDR2 is YYREEE (reference sequence). CDR3 DNA: TGTGCCAGCAGCTTAGGCGGGGGGGCCAGGGCAGATACGCAGTATTTT. As protein: CASSLGGGARADTQYF.

The rearrangement joins TRBV10-1 to TRBJ2-7; D ambiguous. With 7 bases removed from V and 2 bases from J, the gap between germline ends came to 12 bases. Germline assignment: CDR1 WNHNN and CDR2 SYGVQD (reference sequence). The CDR3 length is 13 residues. CDR3 in DNA: TGCGCCAGCACTTGGCAGATTCCCTACGAGCAGTACTTC. Translation: CASTWQIPYEQYF.

The chain recombines TRBV7-6 with TRBJ1-1, with D possibly being TRBD1 (6 bases). CDR1 and CDR2 from the germline V gene are SGHVS and FNYEAQ. There are 15 residues in the CDR3. V was clipped by 5 bases and J by 4 bases, with 17 bases between them. Here the CDR3 DNA reads TGTGCCAGCAGCCCCGGGGGCGGGGGCGGCACTGAAGCTTTCTTT. Encoded protein: CASSPGGGGGTEAFF.

This chain connects TRBV2 to TRBJ2-1; a possible D gene is TRBD1 (5 bases). The CDR3 consists of 15 residues. Germline V CDR1 and CDR2: SNHLY, FYNNEI. The germline V and J ends were trimmed by 5 bases and 2 bases, with 13 bases remaining between them. CDR3 DNA sequence: TGTGCCAGCAGTTCCCCATCAGGGCCCTACAATGAGCAGTTCTTC. Translation: CASSSPSGPYNEQFF.

This clone came up a few times. The chain links TRBV6-4 to TRBJ1-2; unclear D gene. With 0 bases removed from V and 10 bases from J, the gap between germline ends came to 9 bases. CDR1 is MRHNA and CDR2 is SNTAGT in the germline V gene. The length of the CDR3 is 12 residues. CDR3 region: CASSDSVHHYTF. The CDR3 DNA reads TGTGCCAGCAGTGACTCGGTCCATCACTACACCTTC.

The V and J genes are TRBV6-2 or TRBV6-3 and TRBJ2-5, with D maybe TRBD1 (6 bases). Germline CDR1 and CDR2: MNHEY and SVGEGT. This CDR3 comprises 16 residues. Trimming took off 2 bases at V and 5 bases at J, with 18 bases between the two ends. CDR3 sequence: CASSYREGGLSETQYF. The DNA of the CDR3 is TGTGCCAGCAGTTACCGAGAAGGGGGATTGAGTGAGACCCAGTACTTC.

This rearrangement joins TRBV3-1 (or the pseudogene TRBV3-2) to TRBJ2-1; 8 positions match TRBD2. The CDR3 has 17 amino acids. Unmatched junction bases numbered 8, after V lost 0 bases and J lost 4 bases. The germline V gene encodes CDR1 LGHDT and CDR2 YNNKEL (reference sequence). CDR3 amino acids: CASSQEGLGGVYNEQFF. The CDR3 coding sequence is TGTGCCAGCAGCCAAGAAGGCCTCGGGGGGGTTTACAATGAGCAGTTCTTC.

This rearrangement joins TRBV19 to TRBJ2-7; TRBD1 agrees at 8 bases. The CDR3 sequence is 14 residues long. Unmatched junction bases numbered 4, after V lost 5 bases and J lost 1 base. Germline V gene lookup returns CDR1 LNHDA and CDR2 SQIVND (reference sequence). The CDR3 DNA reads as TGTGCCAGTAGTCCGGGGACAGGTTCCTACGAGCAGTACTTC. This encodes CASSPGTGSYEQYF.

The V gene is TRBV29-1, the J gene TRBJ1-1, with a tentative D call TRBD1 (5 bases). Germline CDR1 reads SQVTM; CDR2 reads ANQGSEA. The CDR3 sequence is 14 residues long. V lost 6 bases to trimming and J lost 6 bases, with 20 bases between them. Here the CDR3 DNA reads TGCAGCGTAGCCGCAGCCTCGGGGGGGGCTGAAGCTTTCTTT. Protein: CSVAAASGGAEAFF.

The chain links TRBV28 to TRBJ2-2; 7 positions agree with TRBD1. V lost 5 bases and J lost 6; bases outside the gene matches: 6. Germline V gene lookup returns CDR1 MDHEN and CDR2 SYDVKM. CDR3 length: 14 residues. In DNA, the CDR3 is TGTGCCAGCAGTAGTATAGGACAGGCCGGGGAGCTGTTTTTT. Protein: CASSSIGQAGELFF.

This clone came up a few times. The chain recombines TRBV6-1 with TRBJ1-3; 7 bases line up with TRBD1. Germline V lookup: CDR1 MNHNS, CDR2 SASEGT. This CDR3 has 15 residues. J gave up 4 bases and V 2 bases, and 5 bases lay outside the gene matches. DNA of the CDR3: TGTGCCAGCAGTGAACTCACAGGGGCCGGAAACACCATATATTTT. Translation: CASSELTGAGNTIYF.

The V and J genes are TRBV7-8 and TRBJ1-5, with D uncertain. Per germline, CDR1 SGHVS and CDR2 FQNEAQ. V lost 5 bases, J lost 3 bases, and 8 bases lay in between. CDR3 length equals 13 residues. CDR3 region: CASSDSHNQPQHF. As DNA, the CDR3 is TGTGCCAGCAGCGACTCGCACAATCAGCCCCAGCATTTT.

This sequence joins TRBV30 and TRBJ1-5; possible D gene TRBD1, 6 bases. The V end lost 4 bases, the J end lost 3 bases, and 13 bases lay between the germline ends. The germline V gene has CDR1 GTSNPN and CDR2 SVGIG (reference sequence). CDR3 length: 14 amino acids. As DNA, the CDR3 is TGTGCCTGGATCAACCGGGGGCACAATCAGCCCCAGCATTTT. Its protein is CAWINRGHNQPQHF.

V gene TRBV5-1 combines with J gene TRBJ2-5; D is perhaps TRBD1 or TRBD2 (6 bases each). CDR1 and CDR2 (germline): SGHRS, YFSETQ. The ends were cut back, 4 bases at V and 3 bases at J, with 13 bases in the middle. The CDR3 is made up of 14 amino acids. This chain's CDR3 is CASSLRGGEETQYF. The CDR3 coding sequence is TGCGCCAGCAGCCTCAGGGGAGGTGAAGAGACCCAGTACTTC.

This rearrangement joins TRBV4-3 to TRBJ2-2; TRBD1 agrees at 8 bases. The CDR3 is made up of 17 amino acids. Germline values: CDR1 LGHNA, CDR2 YSLEER. Trimming removed 2 bases from V and 0 bases from J; junction bases left unmatched: 5. The CDR3 DNA reads as TGCGCCAGCAGCCAAATTTGGGGACAGGCGAACACCGGGGAGCTGTTTTTT. It codes for CASSQIWGQANTGELFF.

The chain couples TRBV21-1 to TRBJ1-1; the table's D call, TRBD1, has no DNA check behind it. TRBV21-1 has pseudogene status. The CDR3 sequence is 14 residues long. The DNA for the CDR3 is TGTGCCAGCAGCAACCCTACAGGGGGCACTGAAGCTTTCTTT. Residues: CASSNPTGGTEAFF.

The rearrangement links TRBV6-5 to TRBJ2-5; TRBD2 matches 8 bases. CDR1 is MNHEY, CDR2 SVGAGI, per germline. Losses at the gene ends were 5 bases for V and 5 bases for J; bases not matched to a gene: 4. The CDR3 totals 13 residues. CDR3 sequence reads: CASSRGGPETQYF. CDR3 coding DNA: TGTGCCAGCAGTCGGGGGGGGCCCGAGACCCAGTACTTC.

This clone came up once. This chain joins TRBV6-6 and TRBJ1-1, with D unresolved. V was clipped by 4 bases and J by 6 bases, with 15 bases between them. The CDR3 is 14 residues long. Germline assignment: CDR1 MNHNY and CDR2 SVGAGI (reference sequence). The CDR3 here is CASSLREQLAEAFF. Written as DNA, the CDR3 is TGTGCCAGCAGTTTGAGGGAGCAGCTCGCTGAAGCTTTCTTT.